This TCR beta chain was identified during a study of early T cells in non-severe SARS-CoV-2 infection. There are many counts of this clonotype. No antigen is known for it. Attachment of unique molecular identifiers to individual cDNA molecules was performed. TCRdb itself ran the 5' RACE reads through MiXCR, one entry per CDR3 protein. The table has tens of thousands of distinct CDR3 sequences, approximately 12% seen once. CDR1 is MGHRA, CDR2 YSYEKL, per germline. Trimming removed 6 bases from V and 9 bases from J, with 12 bases in between. The CDR3 length is 12 residues. Study findings and constraints: Private and CD4 specificities were missed by VDJdb matching, skewed to anti-spike CD8.

The J gene is TRBJ2-1, the V gene TRBV4-1; no definite D call. The TCR was taken from an adult who was a healthcare worker with PCR-confirmed SARS-CoV-2 infection or an uninfected control (not recorded which). What was sequenced was whole blood. CDR3 amino acids: CASSLGLGEQFF. As DNA, the CDR3 is TGCGCCAGCAGTCTAGGCCTGGGTGAGCAGTTCTTC.